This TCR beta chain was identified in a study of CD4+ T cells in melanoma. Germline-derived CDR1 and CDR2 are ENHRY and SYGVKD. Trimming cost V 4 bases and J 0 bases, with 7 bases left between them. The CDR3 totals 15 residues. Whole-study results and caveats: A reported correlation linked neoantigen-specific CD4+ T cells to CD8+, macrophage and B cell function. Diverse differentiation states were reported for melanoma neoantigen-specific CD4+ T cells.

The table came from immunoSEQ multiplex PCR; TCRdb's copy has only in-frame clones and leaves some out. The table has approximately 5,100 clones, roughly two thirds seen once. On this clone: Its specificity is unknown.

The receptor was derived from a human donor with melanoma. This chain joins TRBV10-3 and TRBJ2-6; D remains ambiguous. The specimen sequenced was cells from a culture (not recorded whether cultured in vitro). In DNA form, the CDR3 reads TGTGCCATCAGTGGGGGAACCTCTGGGGCCAACGTCCTGACTTTC. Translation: CAISGGTSGANVLTF.